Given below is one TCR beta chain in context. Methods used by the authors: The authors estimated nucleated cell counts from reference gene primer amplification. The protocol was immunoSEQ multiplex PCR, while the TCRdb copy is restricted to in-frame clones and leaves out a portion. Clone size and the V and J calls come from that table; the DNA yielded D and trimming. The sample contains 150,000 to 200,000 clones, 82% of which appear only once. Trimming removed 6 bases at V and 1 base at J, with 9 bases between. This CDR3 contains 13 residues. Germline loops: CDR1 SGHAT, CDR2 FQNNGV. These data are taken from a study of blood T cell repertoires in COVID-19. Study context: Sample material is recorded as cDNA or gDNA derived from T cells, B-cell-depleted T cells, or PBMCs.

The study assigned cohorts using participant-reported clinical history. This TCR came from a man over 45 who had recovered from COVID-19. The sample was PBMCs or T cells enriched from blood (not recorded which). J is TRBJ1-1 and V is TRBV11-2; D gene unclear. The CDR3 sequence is CASSSQENTEAFF. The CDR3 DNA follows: TGTGCCAGCAGTTCTCAGGAGAACACTGAAGCTTTCTTT.